What follows are 27 T cell receptor beta chains derived from one specimen sequenced in a study of response to subunit inactivated influenza vaccine. TCRdb fed the RT-PCR reads into MiXCR, producing one record per CDR3 protein. This sample carries 150,000 to 200,000 distinct CDR3 sequences, approximately 11% of them seen once, and the ten largest clones take around an eighth. The specimen was non-naive T cells sorted from PBMCs, collected about 40 days after vaccination. The receptor source for this set is a man between 50 and 59 years old who received an inactivated influenza vaccine.

This clonotype was picked up many times. Here the CDR3 DNA reads TGTGCCAGCAGTTACGGAGCGAGGCGACCTAACTATGGCTACACCTTC. This encodes CASSYGARRPNYGYTF. The chain carries TRBV6-5 and TRBJ1-2; D gene uncertain. The CDR3 is 16 residues long. Deletions cut 2 bases from V and 0 bases from J, with 13 bases between. Germline CDR1 is MNHEY and CDR2 is SVGAGI.

The chain uses TRBV4-3 and TRBJ2-2; 9 bases agree with TRBD1. This CDR3 is 18 amino acids long. Germline-derived CDR1 and CDR2 are LGHNA and YSLEER. J gave up 4 bases and V 0 bases, and 9 bases lay outside the gene matches. CDR3 coding DNA: TGCGCCAGCAGCCAAGATGGGGGGACAGGGCGTTTCACCGGGGAGCTGTTTTTT. It encodes CASSQDGGTGRFTGELFF.

This clonotype was seen a handful of times. The V call is TRBV9, the J call TRBJ2-1; TRBD2 aligns across 11 bases. The CDR3 has 15 residues. Trimming removed 3 bases from V and 7 bases from J; junction bases left unmatched: 6. The germline CDR1 and CDR2 sequences are SGDLS and YYNGEE. This chain's CDR3 is CASSGLAGGPNEQFF. DNA for the CDR3: TGTGCCAGCAGCGGATTAGCGGGAGGGCCGAATGAGCAGTTCTTC.

The table lists this clonotype with a few counts. The chain joins TRBV2 to TRBJ1-4, with a weak D call TRBD1 (6 bases). CDR3 length: 15 amino acids. With 6 bases removed from V and 3 bases from J, the gap between germline ends came to 14 bases. In germline, CDR1 is SNHLY, CDR2 FYNNEI. CDR3 nucleotides: TGTGCCAGCAGCTACGGACAGAATCCTAATGAAAAACTGTTTTTT. It translates to CASSYGQNPNEKLFF. Looking up the rest from reference TRBV2 and TRBJ1-4 gives the full variable domain: EPEVTQTPSHQVTQMGQEVILRCVPISNHLYFYWYRQILGQKVEFLVSFYNNEISEKSEIFDDQFSVERPDGSNFTLKIRSTKLEDSAMYFCASSYGQNPNEKLFFGSGTQLSVL.

CDR3 residues: CSARDVQGYTF. The DNA of the CDR3 is TGCAGTGCTAGGGATGTCCAGGGCTACACCTTC. The rearrangement joins TRBV20-1 to TRBJ1-2; no clear D. CDR1 is DFQATT and CDR2 is SNEGSKA in the germline V gene (reference sequence). The CDR3 sequence is 11 residues long. V lost 3 bases to trimming and J lost 8 bases, with 10 bases between them.

This chain uses TRBV20-1 with TRBJ2-7; 8 bases agree with TRBD2. Germline V lookup: CDR1 DFQATT, CDR2 SNEGSKA (reference sequence). There are 13 residues in the CDR3. With V trimmed by 6 bases and J by 0 bases, 4 bases remained unmatched. As DNA, the CDR3 is TGCAGTGCCACTAGCGGAGTCTCCTACGAGCAGTACTTC. Translating gives CSATSGVSYEQYF.

This clonotype appeared a single time. This chain uses TRBV27 with TRBJ1-4; no definite D call. The V end lost 6 bases, the J end lost 7 bases, and 12 bases lay between the germline ends. This CDR3 has 13 amino acids. CDR1 and CDR2 (germline): MNHEY, SMNVEV (reference sequence). CDR3 bases: TGTGCCAGCAGGGCCCATGTGGCTGAAAAACTGTTTTTT. Encoded protein: CASRAHVAEKLFF. Looking up the rest from reference TRBV27 and TRBJ1-4 gives the full variable domain: EAQVTQNPRYLITVTGKKLTVTCSQNMNHEYMSWYRQDPGLGLRQIYYSMNVEVTDKGDVPEGYKVSRKEKRNFPLILESPSPNQTSLYFCASRAHVAEKLFFGSGTQLSVL.

Ten or more counts support this clonotype. V is TRBV14 and J is TRBJ1-2, with D tentatively TRBD1 (6 bases). The germline V gene encodes CDR1 SGHDN and CDR2 FVKESK. The CDR3 spans 14 residues. The V gene lost 4 bases and the J gene lost 7 bases, with 16 bases spanning the gap. The CDR3 DNA follows: TGTGCCAGCAGCCCCCTCGGGGGGGGCGGTGGCTACACCTTC. It specifies CASSPLGGGGGYTF.

This clonotype appeared many times. The V and J genes are TRBV29-1 and TRBJ2-6, with D uncertain. This CDR3 has 12 amino acids. V lost 4 bases and J lost 2, with 3 bases in between. Looked up from germline, CDR1 is SQVTM and CDR2 is ANQGSEA. CDR3 nucleotides: TGCAGCGTTGCGGCTGGGGCCAACGTCCTGACTTTC. This codes for CSVAAGANVLTF.

V is TRBV7-9 and J is TRBJ2-5, with 12 bases identical to TRBD2. The J segment lost 1 base and the V segment lost 6 bases, leaving 6 bases of the junction unmatched. The CDR3 contains 16 residues. Looked up from germline, CDR1 is SEHNR and CDR2 is FQNEAQ (reference sequence). CDR3 DNA: TGTGCCAGCAGTTCCAGACTAGCGGGAGTCCAAGAGACCCAGTACTTC. It yields the protein CASSSRLAGVQETQYF.

This clonotype appeared a few times. The genes are TRBV2 and TRBJ2-7; D may be TRBD1 (5 bases). V was clipped by 6 bases and J by 3 bases, with 9 bases between them. CDR3 length equals 12 residues. Looked up from germline, CDR1 is SNHLY and CDR2 is FYNNEI. The CDR3 sequence is CASRQDSYEQYF. The CDR3 DNA reads TGTGCCAGCAGACAAGACAGCTACGAGCAGTACTTC.

This clonotype came up many times. J is TRBJ2-5 and V is TRBV5-1; 11 positions match TRBD1. Germline V gene sequence: CDR1 SGHRS, CDR2 YFSETQ. CDR3 length equals 17 residues. V gave up 0 bases and J gave up 4 bases; unmatched junction bases: 8. The CDR3 loop reads CASSLETGTGGGETQYF. The CDR3 DNA follows: TGCGCCAGCAGCTTGGAAACCGGGACAGGGGGGGGAGAGACCCAGTACTTC.

This sequence joins TRBV2 and TRBJ2-1, with 10 bases that match TRBD2. The CDR3 contains 15 residues. V shed 2 bases, J shed 9 bases, and the junction held 7 bases outside the gene matches. Germline V gene sequence: CDR1 SNHLY, CDR2 FYNNEI. CDR3 DNA sequence: TGTGCCAGCAGTGAATCTCTAGCGGGAGTGGGTGAGCAGTTCTTC. It codes for CASSESLAGVGEQFF.

The J gene is TRBJ2-1, the V gene TRBV4-1; 7 bases are shared with TRBD2. Germline lookup yields CDR1 MGHRA and CDR2 YSYEKL. V lost 4 bases and J lost 8; bases outside the gene matches: 17. The CDR3 spans 17 residues. This chain's CDR3 is CASSRALGLSRADEQFF. The CDR3 DNA sequence: TGCGCCAGCAGCCGCGCCCTGGGACTATCCCGAGCCGATGAGCAGTTCTTC.

This clonotype occurred many times. The chain joins TRBV7-8 to TRBJ2-2; D may be TRBD1 (6 bases). V lost 3 bases, J lost 1 base, and 9 bases lay in between. The CDR3 length is 15 residues. Germline lookup yields CDR1 SGHVS and CDR2 FQNEAQ. The CDR3 sequence: CASSFLQGNTGELFF. The CDR3 nucleotides are TGTGCCAGCAGCTTTCTACAGGGGAACACCGGGGAGCTGTTTTTT.

The chain uses TRBV27 and TRBJ1-1, with 7 bases matching TRBD1. The CDR3 totals 13 residues. V was clipped by 3 bases and J by 4 bases; unmatched bases: 2. CDR1 and CDR2 from the germline V gene are MNHEY and SMNVEV (reference sequence). CDR3 nucleotides: TGTGCCAGCAGTTTTAGGGGGCCCACTGAAGCTTTCTTT. It encodes CASSFRGPTEAFF.

This clonotype was seen at least ten times. The CDR3 region has the DNA TGTGCCAGCAGCCAAGGCCCGGGACAGGGGATCCAGAACACTGAAGCTTTCTTT. It is translated as CASSQGPGQGIQNTEAFF. The rearrangement uses TRBV4-2 and TRBJ1-1, with 10 bases lining up with TRBD1. With 1 base clipped from V and 1 base from J, the junction kept 9 bases outside the gene matches. CDR3 length: 18 amino acids. Germline-derived CDR1 and CDR2 are LGHNA and YNFKEQ.

This clonotype has ten or more counts. The J gene is TRBJ2-3, the V gene TRBV12-3 or TRBV12-4; D remains ambiguous. V was pared by 1 base and J by 1 base, with 0 bases between. This CDR3 is built from 12 residues. The CDR3 bases are TGTGCCAGCAGTTTAGGCACAGATACGCAGTATTTT. Translation: CASSLGTDTQYF.

Regarding this clonotype: A read error may account for a junction end that differs from germline. The chain joins TRBV5-1 to TRBJ1-6; D is undetermined. The CDR3 is made up of 15 amino acids. In germline, CDR1 is SGHRS, CDR2 YFSETQ. The CDR3, as DNA: TGCGTCAGCAGCCCCGGCCCCGGGTTTAATTCACCCCTCCACTTT. It is translated as CVSSPGPGFNSPLHF.

The chain couples TRBV14 to TRBJ1-4, with 8 bases fitting TRBD1. The V gene end was trimmed by 0 bases and the J gene end by 2 bases; junction bases not matched to a gene: 2. Germline lookup yields CDR1 SGHDN and CDR2 FVKESK. CDR3 length equals 16 residues. CDR3 amino acids: CASSQDRTGTNEKLFF. In DNA form, the CDR3 reads TGTGCCAGCAGCCAAGATCGGACAGGGACTAATGAAAAACTGTTTTTT.

This clonotype was observed at least ten times. DNA for the CDR3: TGCGCCAGCAGCCAACTTTCTAGGCACACCGGGGAGCTGTTTTTT. Translated, it gives CASSQLSRHTGELFF. V and J are TRBV4-3 and TRBJ2-2; D is unclear. Trimming cost V 2 bases and J 3 bases, with 10 bases left between them. Looked up from germline, CDR1 is LGHNA and CDR2 is YSLEER. The CDR3 is 15 residues long.

The genes are TRBV18 and TRBJ2-6, with D hard to call. This CDR3 contains 19 residues. Germline V gene sequence: CDR1 KGHSH, CDR2 LQKENI. Deletions cut 3 bases from V and 0 bases from J, with 18 bases between. In DNA form, the CDR3 reads TGTGCCAGCTCACCGATCGAGGTCTCCTTCCGCTCTGGGGCCAACGTCCTGACTTTC. Translation: CASSPIEVSFRSGANVLTF.

This clonotype was seen a handful of times. The CDR3 region is CASSPTGNSGGYTF. DNA of the CDR3: TGTGCCAGCAGCCCGACAGGGAATAGTGGTGGCTACACCTTC. The rearrangement links TRBV11-2 to TRBJ1-2; 7 bases are shared with TRBD1. The V and J ends lost 5 bases and 7 bases, in that order; junction bases with no gene match: 10. In germline, CDR1 is SGHAT, CDR2 FQNNGV. The CDR3 runs to 14 residues.

This clonotype has a handful of counts. The chain joins TRBV20-1 to TRBJ1-1; D remains ambiguous. Looked up from germline, CDR1 is DFQATT and CDR2 is SNEGSKA (reference sequence). This CDR3 contains 11 residues. The ends were cut back, 1 base at V and 1 base at J, with 1 base in the middle. CDR3 DNA: TGCAGTGCTAGAGCGAACACTGAAGCTTTCTTT. Translation gives CSARANTEAFF.

This clonotype was seen at least ten times. The chain has TRBV6-1 and TRBJ1-1; D is perhaps TRBD1 (5 bases). V was cut by 6 bases and J by 3 bases, with 8 bases left in between. CDR1 is MNHNS, CDR2 SASEGT, per germline. The CDR3 has 12 amino acids. CDR3 nucleotide sequence: TGTGCCAGCAGCAGGGCTTACACTGAAGCTTTCTTT. Translating gives CASSRAYTEAFF.

The chain employs TRBV30 and TRBJ2-5, with D uncertain. The CDR3 consists of 11 residues. Germline CDR1 GTSNPN, CDR2 SVGIG (reference sequence). The V end lost 1 base, the J end lost 4 bases, and 4 bases lay between the germline ends. The CDR3 nucleotides are TGTGCCTGGAGTGAGCCAGAGACCCAGTACTTC. Amino acids: CAWSEPETQYF.

This clonotype was seen a handful of times. The chain is built from TRBV3-1 and TRBJ2-1, with D maybe TRBD2 (5 bases). V lost 1 base and J 7 bases, leaving 14 bases between the germline ends. This CDR3 has 15 residues. Germline CDR1 is LGHDT and CDR2 is YNNKEL (reference sequence). The CDR3 bases are TGTGCCAGCAGCCAAGTTGATACCCCGGGGAATGAGCAGTTCTTC. Translated, it gives CASSQVDTPGNEQFF.